This T cell receptor (beta chain) derives from a study of blood T cells in healthy people across ages. Overall study results and limits: PBMCs left unsorted prevented a conclusive naive versus antigen-experienced comparison. Age brought a roughly linear fall in TCR beta diversity measured per million T cells. More naive CD4+ cells and higher diversity were found in long-lived than in aged donors.

Through a sample-barcoded 5' primer and a J-beta primer mix, a second PCR was run for roughly 6 to 12 cycles. TCRdb re-called the 5' RACE reads through MiXCR, storing one row per CDR3 protein. The sample shows 450,000 to 700,000 distinct CDR3 sequences, roughly 29% of them seen only once. Germline V gene sequence: CDR1 MNHEY, CDR2 SVGEGT. Trimming removed 6 bases from V and 7 bases from J, with 13 bases in between. The CDR3 spans 13 residues. Each sample used at least 6 million PBMCs. This clonotype was observed a few times. As yet, its antigen is unknown. V usage is TRBV6-2 or TRBV6-3 and J usage is TRBJ1-5, with unresolved D. This TCR was recovered from a woman aged 70-85 years in good health. Sequenced material: blood. The CDR3 sequence: CASSRTDRQPQHF. In DNA, the CDR3 is TGTGCCAGCAGCCGCACTGACCGCCAGCCCCAGCATTTT.